This T cell receptor (beta chain) was found in a study of shared clonotypes between healthy human individuals (dated by TCRdb to 2020 to 2022). Regarding the complete study: A couple of women and a few men aged 18 to 49 years were included in the cohort. Per donor, three plates each were used for CD4 naive and CD4 memory, two for CD8 naive, and one for CD8 memory. To estimate repertoire size and how much clonotype sharing occurs between individuals, the study deeply sequenced the blood TCR repertoires of several healthy adults. To increase sequencing depth and limit assay-specific biases, TCR repertoire library preparation and sequencing were carried out by different laboratories using diverse techniques. Per donor, leukapheresis produced somewhere between about 0.94 and 9.5 billion PBMCs.

Results the study describes overall, beyond this receptor: Sharing across four donors was observed for about 5% of naive CD4, under 4% of naive CD8, 2% to 2.5% of memory CD4, and 0.4% of memory CD8 clonotypes. Because the study included a small number of donors, the genetic and exposure-history diversity represented was limited. Even with the large sequencing depth, rarefaction of the sorted-subset datasets indicated that sequencing was incomplete. Naive subsets generally had larger estimated clonotype richness than memory subsets. Higher generation probabilities were observed for clonotypes shared by all four sorted-subset donors than for non-shared clonotypes. Based on pairwise subsampling, the degree of clonotype sharing among donors was expected to be affected by sequencing depth. Sampling was restricted to blood, and TCR repertoires in tissue are likely to differ from TCR repertoires in blood.

TCR CDR3 regions were amplified from genomic DNA by multiplex PCR using the deep immunoSEQ assay. For each cell subset, the extracted genomic DNA was distributed evenly across all wells of several immunoSEQ 96-well plates, and each plate served as one replicate. Each replicate PCR for sorted subsets received 150 to 250 ng genomic DNA, equal to tens of thousands of T cell genomes. The purified libraries were quantified using a Qubit 3.0 fluorometer, sized with a Bioanalyzer 2100, and then quantified again using the KAPA Library Quantification kit. Every immunoSEQ 96-well plate was sequenced on a dedicated single-read 150-cycle Illumina NextSeq 550 flow cell. In the paper's pipeline: Because only junctional sequences without quality scores were contained in the immunoSEQ output, filtering matching that applied to full-length reads could not be performed. To assign V/J genes and CDR3, sequences were annotated using PyIR, a Python wrapper for IgBLAST v1.9, with IMGT germline references. Reads were removed for weak V/J assignments (E-value above 1e-6), missing CDR3, stop codons, out-of-frame junctions, or ambiguous translated residues. V3J clonotypes were defined as sequences sharing an identical inferred V gene, J gene, and CDR3 amino acid sequence. Percentage overlap between repertoires was computed as shared unique clonotypes divided by the size of the smaller repertoire. Repertoire richness was assessed with RTK rarefaction, the Chao1 estimator, and Recon v2.1 estimates of unobserved clonotypes. Generation probabilities were computed with OLGA for all TCRbeta clonotypes obtained by the gDNA method from several donors. Not all clones reach the TCRdb copy of this immuneACCESS table, which keeps in-frame sequences only. Checked studies attribute under half of the gap to unresolved V genes and leave the rest unexplained. That table supplies the V and J calls and clone size; D and trimming were determined from the DNA. The sample table lists 2,500,000 or so clones, over 85% of them with a count of one. Around 0.4% of the sample comes from the top ten.

The donors were healthy, HIV-negative adults who had no recently reported acute infections or vaccinations. Every donor was a Caucasian adult living in Nashville, Tennessee, USA. CD4+ T cells were enriched by magnetic negative selection; naive cells were then positively selected on CD45RA, and the negative fraction formed the memory subset. Blood was collected by leukapheresis, and PBMCs were isolated by Ficoll-Histopaque density gradient centrifugation and then cryopreserved in liquid nitrogen vapor phase. Analytical flow cytometry was used to check the purity and quantity of every magnetically sorted T cell population. From each sorted fraction, genomic DNA was isolated and quantified by UV absorbance on a Nanodrop 2000c. From the germline V gene, CDR1 is SGHVS and CDR2 is FQNEAQ. V loses 1 base at its end and J loses 7 bases; junction bases beyond the gene matches: 7. The CDR3 covers 15 residues, taking in both the cysteine and the phenylalanine. Solely the CDR3 DNA is kept, with 45 bases framed from the first base.

Concerning this clone: Its cognate antigen has yet to be identified. No much larger clonotype is one base removed from it; base qualities were not supplied. Other nucleotide sequences from this sample produce the same CDR3.

The receptor was isolated from a man younger than 35 in good health. Some clones in this sample may be carry-over from other donors' samples. The sequenced material came from naive CD4+ T cells from PBMCs. Interpreted using the paper, the cell subset or site label stands for: CD45RA+ positively selected. The sequence links TRBV7-8 to TRBJ2-7; 10 bases in the junction line up with TRBD2. For the CDR3, the sequence is CASSLGPSGSYEQYF. The nucleotides are TGTGCCAGCAGCTTAGGGCCTAGCGGGAGTTATGAGCAGTACTTC.